This is a list of T cell receptor beta chains from one sample in a study of T cell changes during pregnancy in multiple sclerosis. Method: immunoSEQ multiplex PCR; TCRdb's copy keeps in-frame clones and lacks some. The repertoire consists of 100,000 or so clones, with approximately 95% occurring once and the leading ten covering about 0.95%. The sequenced sample was peripheral blood, obtained after pregnancy. The receptors come from a female donor with multiple sclerosis, enrolled in a pregnancy study. The CDR3 runs from the conserved cysteine through the conserved F or W. A D gene is named only where the DNA matches it firmly. For some rows the clone size is stated as once, few or many, or as a class when expanded; others skip it.

J,D,V,size,CDR3,DNA
TRBJ2-7,TRBD2,TRBV2,NA,CASRTPSGRYEQYF,TGTGCCAGCAGAACACCTAGCGGGAGGTACGAGCAGTACTTC
TRBJ1-2,TRBD1,TRBV4-1,NA,CASSQGQGVSSSGYTF,TGCGCCAGCAGCCAGGGACAGGGGGTCTCAAGTAGTGGCTACACCTTC
TRBJ1-4,NA,TRBV4-3,NA,CASSPQGGVTKLFF,TGCGCCAGCAGCCCCCAAGGAGGGGTTACTAAACTGTTTTTT
TRBJ2-7,TRBD1,TRBV5-4,NA,CASSRPGQGTSQYF,TGTGCCAGCAGCAGGCCGGGACAGGGTACATCGCAGTACTTC
TRBJ1-2,NA,TRBV7-9,NA,CASSLAVEANYGYTF,TGTGCCAGCAGCTTAGCGGTCGAGGCTAACTATGGCTACACCTTC
TRBJ2-3,NA,TRBV10-2,NA,CASSPGDTQYF,TGCGCCAGCAGTCCGGGGGATACGCAGTATTTT
TRBJ2-7,NA,TRBV6-6,NA,CASSSGLHYEQYF,TGTGCCAGCAGTTCGGGACTGCACTACGAGCAGTACTTC
TRBJ2-1,TRBD2,TRBV19,NA,CASKGVGGLAGFDEQFF,TGTGCCAGTAAGGGGGTGGGGGGACTAGCGGGATTTGATGAGCAGTTCTTC
TRBJ2-7,NA,TRBV4-1,NA,CASSQRTAARDEQYF,TGCGCCAGCAGCCAGCGGACAGCTGCCCGGGACGAGCAGTACTTC
TRBJ2-3,NA,TRBV5-1,NA,CASSLGQALSTDTQYF,TGCGCCAGCAGCCTGGGGCAGGCCTTAAGCACAGATACGCAGTATTTT
TRBJ1-2,TRBD1,TRBV5-6,NA,CASSLGTGLYGYTF,TGTGCCAGCAGCTTGGGGACAGGACTATATGGCTACACCTTC
TRBJ2-1,TRBD1,TRBV19,NA,CATGDRYNEQFF,TGTGCCACCGGGGACAGGTACAATGAGCAGTTCTTC
TRBJ2-1,NA,TRBV19,NA,CASSMTSSYNEQFF,TGTGCCAGTAGTATGACATCATCGTACAATGAGCAGTTCTTC
TRBJ1-1,NA,TRBV7-8,NA,CASSLYRDPITEAFF,TGTGCCAGCAGCTTGTACAGGGACCCAATCACTGAAGCTTTCTTT
TRBJ2-1,NA,TRBV4-1,NA,CASGDLAGQYNEQFF,TGCGCCAGCGGCGACTTAGCGGGACAGTACAATGAGCAGTTCTTC
TRBJ1-5,NA,TRBV27,NA,CASSFQGQPQHF,TGTGCCAGCAGTTTCCAGGGCCAGCCCCAGCATTTT
TRBJ1-2,NA,TRBV19,few,CASSGGRPNYGYTF,TGTGCCAGTAGTGGCGGGAGACCGAACTATGGCTACACCTTC
TRBJ2-3,NA,TRBV18,NA,CASSLVNRVTDTQYF,TGTGCCAGCTCACTCGTAAACAGGGTCACAGATACGCAGTATTTT
TRBJ2-6,TRBD1,TRBV7-9,once,CASSAQGPGANVLTF,TGTGCCAGCAGTGCACAGGGGCCTGGGGCCAACGTCCTGACTTTC
TRBJ2-7,NA,TRBV7-9,NA,CASSMKIDSGSFYEQYF,TGTGCCAGCAGCATGAAAATTGATTCCGGGTCCTTCTACGAGCAGTACTTC
TRBJ2-1,TRBD2,TRBV6-5,NA,CASREGAGAGEQFF,TGTGCCAGCAGGGAGGGAGCGGGGGCCGGGGAGCAGTTCTTC
TRBJ1-4,NA,TRBV27,NA,CASKRRGALNEKLFF,TGTGCCAGCAAACGTCGGGGGGCCCTCAATGAAAAACTGTTTTTT
TRBJ2-7,NA,TRBV28,NA,CASSAGRFSYEQYF,TGTGCCAGCAGTGCGGGACGGTTCTCCTACGAGCAGTACTTC
TRBJ1-3,TRBD1,TRBV27,NA,CASSSRTGAGNTIYF,TGTGCCAGCAGTTCCCGGACAGGAGCTGGAAACACCATATATTTT
TRBJ1-3,NA,TRBV6-5,NA,CASRSSSGSGNTIYF,TGTGCCAGCAGAAGCTCGTCAGGGTCTGGAAACACCATATATTTT
TRBJ2-1,NA,TRBV5-1,NA,CASTISADEQFF,TGCGCCAGCACAATCTCTGCGGATGAGCAGTTCTTC
TRBJ2-3,NA,TRBV30,NA,CAYNRGGGTDTQYF,TGTGCCTATAACAGGGGCGGAGGGACAGATACGCAGTATTTT
TRBJ1-5,TRBD1,TRBV28,NA,CASSEDRANQPQHF,TGTGCCAGCAGTGAGGACAGGGCGAATCAGCCCCAGCATTTT
TRBJ2-7,NA,TRBV19,NA,CASSIAGGNSYEQYF,TGTGCCAGTAGTATTGCCGGCGGGAACTCCTACGAGCAGTACTTC
TRBJ2-2,NA,TRBV19,NA,CASSITGTTGELFF,TGTGCCAGTAGTATAACAGGGACCACCGGGGAGCTGTTTTTT